This T cell receptor (beta chain) emerged from a study of cytomegalovirus exposure and HLA in healthy donors. CDR1 and CDR2 (germline): SGHAT, FQNNGV. The CDR3 extends over 16 amino acids. The junction had 9 bases not matched to a gene; V was cut back by 5 bases and J by 3 bases. Amplification used 60 Vbeta primers and 13 Jbeta primers. Repertoires were generated with immunoSEQ multiplex PCR, while TCRdb's copy carries only in-frame clones and drops some. The sample holds 31,000 or so clones. The rearrangement joins TRBV11-2 to TRBJ1-2, with 10 bases lining up with TRBD1. Source material: PBMCs. The source is a female donor in good health and CMV-seronegative. The CDR3 protein is CASSLASGQGDYGYTF. CDR3 DNA: TGTGCCAGCAGCCTTGCCTCCGGACAGGGGGACTATGGCTACACCTTC.